The T cell receptor (beta chain) under discussion was sequenced for a study of cytotoxic CD8 clonotypes in ibrutinib-treated CLL. Study summary: Among the samples, the mean was about 260,000 productive templates and fewer than 95,000 productive rearrangements. Study-wide findings and caveats: In comparison with age-matched healthy donors, baseline clonality was higher and tracked circulating CD8+ T-cell counts. Few clonotypes were public, and these shrank or held steady under treatment.

Only in-frame clones appear in the TCRdb table, and some are missing; sequencing was by immunoSEQ multiplex PCR. The table lists 150,000 to 200,000 clones, more than 80% of them singletons, with about 4.6% in the top ten. This clone came up once. Its target is not known. Sequences were derived from PBMCs, sampled after 24 months of ibrutinib treatment. The TCR was taken from a human donor with chronic lymphocytic leukemia.

This CDR3 is CASSVWDTNEKLFF. In nucleotides, the CDR3 is TGTGCCAGCAGCGTTTGGGACACTAATGAAAAACTGTTTTTT. This chain links TRBV9 with TRBJ1-4; D may be TRBD1 (5 bases). Germline V gene data show CDR1 as SGDLS and CDR2 as YYNGEE. The CDR3 runs to 14 residues. Trimming cost V 2 bases and J 2 bases, with 7 bases left between them.